The 7 T cell receptor beta chains in this list originate from one sample, sequenced in a study of T cell changes during pregnancy in multiple sclerosis. Measured with immunoSEQ multiplex PCR; TCRdb has only the in-frame clones, and not every one. Of tens of thousands of clones listed, over 85% are singletons. The sample consisted of peripheral blood, taken in the second trimester of pregnancy. The receptors were gathered from a female donor with multiple sclerosis, enrolled in a pregnancy study.

The V call is TRBV6-1, the J call TRBJ2-3; TRBD2 might be the D (6 bases). The V gene lost 1 base and the J gene lost 0 bases, with 14 bases spanning the gap. Germline loops: CDR1 MNHNS, CDR2 SASEGT. The CDR3 loop spans 17 amino acids. The CDR3 sequence is CASSEGVGGISTDTQYF. The CDR3 nucleotides read TGTGCCAGCAGTGAAGGGGTTGGCGGGATTAGCACAGATACGCAGTATTTT.

The gene calls are TRBV4-2 and TRBJ2-7, with TRBD2 matching 8 bases. J gave up 0 bases and V 3 bases, and 4 bases lay outside the gene matches. The length of the CDR3 is 15 residues. The germline CDR1 and CDR2 sequences are LGHNA and YNFKEQ. In DNA, the CDR3 is TGTGCCAGCAGCCACAGCGGGGGAAGCTCCTACGAGCAGTACTTC. Translated, it gives CASSHSGGSSYEQYF.

The chain combines TRBV5-1 with TRBJ1-2, with 9 bases aligning to TRBD1. Germline lookup yields CDR1 SGHRS and CDR2 YFSETQ. The trim removed 4 bases at V and 0 bases at J, leaving 4 bases unmatched. The CDR3 length is 15 residues. DNA for the CDR3: TGCGCCAGCAGCCCAGGGACAGGGACTAACTATGGCTACACCTTC. This translates into CASSPGTGTNYGYTF.

The sample holds a few counts of this clone. The chain links TRBV10-3 to TRBJ1-5; D possibly corresponds to TRBD1 (5 bases). The V gene's germline CDR1 is ENHRY and CDR2 SYGVKD. The CDR3 has 15 amino acids. The V end was cut by 5 bases, the J end by 8 bases, with 19 bases between. The CDR3 sequence is CAISQRATRGEPQHF. CDR3 in DNA: TGTGCCATCAGTCAGCGGGCCACGAGGGGAGAGCCCCAGCATTTT.

V usage is TRBV6-1 and J usage is TRBJ2-3; unclear D gene. V lost 4 bases and J 4 bases, leaving 9 bases between the germline ends. The CDR3 runs 13 residues. Germline V lookup: CDR1 MNHNS, CDR2 SASEGT. In DNA, the CDR3 is TGTGCCAGCAGTGTTCAGGTTTCAGATACGCAGTATTTT. Residues: CASSVQVSDTQYF.

This clone has more than one count but fewer than ten. The V call is TRBV28, the J call TRBJ2-7; TRBD1 might be the D (6 bases). The germline V gene encodes CDR1 MDHEN and CDR2 SYDVKM. Trimming pared 6 bases from V and 5 bases from J, leaving 11 bases between. The CDR3 totals 12 residues. This chain's CDR3 is CASSPKGDEQYF. CDR3 in DNA: TGTGCCAGCAGCCCAAAGGGGGACGAGCAGTACTTC.

This clone was detected once. V and J are TRBV2 and TRBJ2-4; D unclear. The CDR3 sequence is 13 residues long. The V gene lost 4 bases and the J gene lost 4 bases, with 8 bases spanning the gap. Germline CDR1 reads SNHLY; CDR2 reads FYNNEI. CDR3 residues: CASSAGGKNIQYF. DNA for the CDR3: TGTGCCAGCAGTGCGGGTGGGAAAAACATTCAGTACTTC. Filled out from reference TRBV2 and TRBJ2-4, the complete variable domain reads EPEVTQTPSHQVTQMGQEVILRCVPISNHLYFYWYRQILGQKVEFLVSFYNNEISEKSEIFDDQFSVERPDGSNFTLKIRSTKLEDSAMYFCASSAGGKNIQYFGAGTRLSVL.